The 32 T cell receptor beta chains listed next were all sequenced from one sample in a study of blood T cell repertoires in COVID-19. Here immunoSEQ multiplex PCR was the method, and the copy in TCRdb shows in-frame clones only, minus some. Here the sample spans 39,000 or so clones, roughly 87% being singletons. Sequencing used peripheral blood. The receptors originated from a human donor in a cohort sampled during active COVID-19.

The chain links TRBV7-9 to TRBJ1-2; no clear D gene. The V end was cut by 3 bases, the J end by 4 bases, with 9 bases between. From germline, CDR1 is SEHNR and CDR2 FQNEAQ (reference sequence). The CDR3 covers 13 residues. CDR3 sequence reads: CASSFGVGYGYTF. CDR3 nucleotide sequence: TGTGCCAGCAGCTTCGGGGTCGGCTATGGCTACACCTTC.

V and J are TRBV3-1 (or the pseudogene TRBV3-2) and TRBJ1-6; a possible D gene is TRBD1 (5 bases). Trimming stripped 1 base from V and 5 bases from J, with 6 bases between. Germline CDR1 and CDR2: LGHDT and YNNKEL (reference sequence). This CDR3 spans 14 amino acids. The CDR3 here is CASSQVGDNSPLHF. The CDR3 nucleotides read TGTGCCAGCAGCCAAGTAGGGGATAATTCACCCCTCCACTTT.

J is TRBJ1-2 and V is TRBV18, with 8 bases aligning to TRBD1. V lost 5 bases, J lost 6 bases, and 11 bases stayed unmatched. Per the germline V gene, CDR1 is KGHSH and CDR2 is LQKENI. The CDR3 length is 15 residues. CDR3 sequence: CASSTTQGAIHGYTF. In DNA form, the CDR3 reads TGTGCCAGCTCAACGACTCAGGGGGCCATCCATGGCTACACCTTC.

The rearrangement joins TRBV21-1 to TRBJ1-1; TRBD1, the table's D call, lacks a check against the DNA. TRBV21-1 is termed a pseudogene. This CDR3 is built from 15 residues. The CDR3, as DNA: TGTGCCAGCAGCAAAGCGGCCAGGGAGAACACTGAAGCTTTCTTT. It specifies CASSKAARENTEAFF.

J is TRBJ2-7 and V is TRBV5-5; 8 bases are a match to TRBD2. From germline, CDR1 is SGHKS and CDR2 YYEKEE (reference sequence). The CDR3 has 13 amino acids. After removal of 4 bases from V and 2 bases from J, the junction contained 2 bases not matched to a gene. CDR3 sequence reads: CASSRGGPYEQYF. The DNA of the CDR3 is TGTGCCAGCAGCCGGGGGGGCCCCTACGAGCAGTACTTC.

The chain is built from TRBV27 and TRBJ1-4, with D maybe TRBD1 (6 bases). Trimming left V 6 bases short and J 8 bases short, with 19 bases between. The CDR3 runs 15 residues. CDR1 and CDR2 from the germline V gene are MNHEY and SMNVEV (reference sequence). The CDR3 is CASRLGAEVEEKLFF. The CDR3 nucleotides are TGTGCCAGCAGATTGGGGGCAGAGGTTGAAGAAAAACTGTTTTTT. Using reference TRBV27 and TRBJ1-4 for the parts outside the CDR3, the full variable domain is EAQVTQNPRYLITVTGKKLTVTCSQNMNHEYMSWYRQDPGLGLRQIYYSMNVEVTDKGDVPEGYKVSRKEKRNFPLILESPSPNQTSLYFCASRLGAEVEEKLFFGSGTQLSVL.

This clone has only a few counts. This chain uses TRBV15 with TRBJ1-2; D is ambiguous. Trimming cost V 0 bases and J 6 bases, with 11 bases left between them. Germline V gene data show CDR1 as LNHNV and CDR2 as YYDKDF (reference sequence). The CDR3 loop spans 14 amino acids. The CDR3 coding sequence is TGTGCCACCAGCAGAGATGGGAGGGCCGATGGCTACACCTTC. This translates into CATSRDGRADGYTF.

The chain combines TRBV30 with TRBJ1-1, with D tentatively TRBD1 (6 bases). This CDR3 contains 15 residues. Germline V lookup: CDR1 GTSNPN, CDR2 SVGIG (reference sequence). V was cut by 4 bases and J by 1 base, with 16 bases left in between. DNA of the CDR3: TGTGCCTGGAAGGGGGAGTACTACCCGAACACTGAAGCTTTCTTT. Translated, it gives CAWKGEYYPNTEAFF. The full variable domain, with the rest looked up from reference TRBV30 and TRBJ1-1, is SQTIHQWPATLVQPVGSPLSLECTVEGTSNPNLYWYRQAAGRGLQLLFYSVGIGQISSEVPQNLSASRPQDRQFILSSKKLLLSDSGFYLCAWKGEYYPNTEAFFGQGTRLTVV.

CDR3 sequence: CASSRTGDEKLFF. CDR3 sequence (DNA): TGTGCCAGCAGCCGGACAGGGGATGAAAAACTGTTTTTT. This rearrangement joins TRBV13 to TRBJ1-4, with 9 bases that match TRBD1. V was clipped by 5 bases and J by 6 bases; unmatched bases: 1. The CDR3 totals 13 residues. Germline lookup yields CDR1 PRHDT and CDR2 FYEKMQ (reference sequence).

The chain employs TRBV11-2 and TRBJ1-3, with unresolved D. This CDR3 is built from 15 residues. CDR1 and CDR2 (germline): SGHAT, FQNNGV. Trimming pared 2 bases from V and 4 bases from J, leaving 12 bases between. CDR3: CASSLSRKPGNTIYF. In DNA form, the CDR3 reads TGTGCCAGCAGCTTATCACGTAAGCCAGGAAACACCATATATTTT.

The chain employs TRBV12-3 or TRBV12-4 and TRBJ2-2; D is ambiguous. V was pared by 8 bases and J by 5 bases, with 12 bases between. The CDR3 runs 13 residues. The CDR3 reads CASRREATGELFF. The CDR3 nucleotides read TGTGCCAGCCGAAGAGAGGCGACCGGGGAGCTGTTTTTT.

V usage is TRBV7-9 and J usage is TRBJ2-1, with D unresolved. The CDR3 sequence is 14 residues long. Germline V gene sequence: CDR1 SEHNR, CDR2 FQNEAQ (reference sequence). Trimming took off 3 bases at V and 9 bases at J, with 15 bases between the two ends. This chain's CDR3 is CASSLGVGFSEQFF. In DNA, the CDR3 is TGTGCCAGCAGCTTGGGTGTCGGGTTTAGTGAGCAGTTCTTC.

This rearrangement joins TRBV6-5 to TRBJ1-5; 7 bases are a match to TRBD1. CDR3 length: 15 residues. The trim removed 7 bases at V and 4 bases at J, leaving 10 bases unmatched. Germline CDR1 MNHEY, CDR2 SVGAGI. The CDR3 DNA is TGTGCCAGCATCATAACAGGGGAATCGAATCAGCCCCAGCATTTT. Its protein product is CASIITGESNQPQHF.

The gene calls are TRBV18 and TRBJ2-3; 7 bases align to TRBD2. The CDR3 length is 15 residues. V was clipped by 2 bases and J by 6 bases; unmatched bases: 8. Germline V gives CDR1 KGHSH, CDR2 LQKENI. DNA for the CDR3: TGTGCCAGCTCACCAATGGCGGGAGACTACGATACGCAGTATTTT. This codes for CASSPMAGDYDTQYF.

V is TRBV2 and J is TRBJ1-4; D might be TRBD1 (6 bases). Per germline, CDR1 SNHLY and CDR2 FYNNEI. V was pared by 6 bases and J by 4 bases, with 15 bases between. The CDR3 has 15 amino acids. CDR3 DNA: TGTGCCAGCAGCGCCACAGGGATCGGTAATGAAAAACTGTTTTTT. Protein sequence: CASSATGIGNEKLFF. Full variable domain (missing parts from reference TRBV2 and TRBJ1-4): EPEVTQTPSHQVTQMGQEVILRCVPISNHLYFYWYRQILGQKVEFLVSFYNNEISEKSEIFDDQFSVERPDGSNFTLKIRSTKLEDSAMYFCASSATGIGNEKLFFGSGTQLSVL.

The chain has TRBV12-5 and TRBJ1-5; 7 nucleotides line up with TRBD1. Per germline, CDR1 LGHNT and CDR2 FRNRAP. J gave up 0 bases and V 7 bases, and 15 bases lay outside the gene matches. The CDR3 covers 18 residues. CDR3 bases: TGTGCTAGTGCCCAATCGACAGGGAGAGGGTATAGCAATCAGCCCCAGCATTTT. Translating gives CASAQSTGRGYSNQPQHF. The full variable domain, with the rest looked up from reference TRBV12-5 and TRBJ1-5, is DARVTQTPRHKVTEMGQEVTMRCQPILGHNTVFWYRQTMMQGLELLAYFRNRAPLDDSGMPKDRFSAEMPDATLATLKIQPSEPRDSAVYFCASAQSTGRGYSNQPQHFGDGTRLSIL.

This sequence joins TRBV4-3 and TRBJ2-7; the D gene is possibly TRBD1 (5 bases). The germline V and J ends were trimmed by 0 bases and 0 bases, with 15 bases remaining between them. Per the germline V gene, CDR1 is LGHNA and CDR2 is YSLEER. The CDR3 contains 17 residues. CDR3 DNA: TGCGCCAGCAGCCAAGATTGGTCCAGGGAATACTCCTACGAGCAGTACTTC. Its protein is CASSQDWSREYSYEQYF.

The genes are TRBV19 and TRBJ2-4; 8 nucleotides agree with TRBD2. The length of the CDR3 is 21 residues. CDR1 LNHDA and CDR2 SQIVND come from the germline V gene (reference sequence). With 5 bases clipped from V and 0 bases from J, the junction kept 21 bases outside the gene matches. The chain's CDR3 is CASSPTTSSGFWGKAKNIQYF. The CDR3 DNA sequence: TGTGCCAGTAGTCCGACGACATCTAGCGGGTTCTGGGGGAAAGCCAAAAACATTCAGTACTTC.

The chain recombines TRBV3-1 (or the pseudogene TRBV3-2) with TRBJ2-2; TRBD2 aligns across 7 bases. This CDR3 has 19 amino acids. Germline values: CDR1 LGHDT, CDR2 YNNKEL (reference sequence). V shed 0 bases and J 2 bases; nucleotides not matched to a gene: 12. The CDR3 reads CASSQERGVLATNTGELFF. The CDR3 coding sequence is TGTGCCAGCAGCCAAGAGCGGGGAGTACTAGCGACCAACACCGGGGAGCTGTTTTTT.

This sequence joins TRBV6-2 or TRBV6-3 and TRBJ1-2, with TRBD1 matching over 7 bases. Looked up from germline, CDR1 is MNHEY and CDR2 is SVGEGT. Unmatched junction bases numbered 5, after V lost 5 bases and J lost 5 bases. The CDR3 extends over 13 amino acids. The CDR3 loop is CASSDRQGYGYTF. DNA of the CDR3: TGTGCCAGCAGTGACCGACAGGGTTATGGCTACACCTTC.

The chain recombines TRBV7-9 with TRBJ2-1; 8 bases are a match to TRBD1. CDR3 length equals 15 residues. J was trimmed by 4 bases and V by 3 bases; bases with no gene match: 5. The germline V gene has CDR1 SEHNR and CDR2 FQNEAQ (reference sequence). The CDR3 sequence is CASSFRTGFYNEQFF. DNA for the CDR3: TGTGCCAGCAGCTTTAGGACAGGGTTTTACAATGAGCAGTTCTTC.

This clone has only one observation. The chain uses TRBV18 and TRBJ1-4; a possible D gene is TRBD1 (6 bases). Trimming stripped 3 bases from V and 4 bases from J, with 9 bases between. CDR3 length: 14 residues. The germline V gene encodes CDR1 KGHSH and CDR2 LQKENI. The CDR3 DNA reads TGTGCCAGCTCACCCGGACAGATTAATGAAAAACTGTTTTTT. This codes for CASSPGQINEKLFF.

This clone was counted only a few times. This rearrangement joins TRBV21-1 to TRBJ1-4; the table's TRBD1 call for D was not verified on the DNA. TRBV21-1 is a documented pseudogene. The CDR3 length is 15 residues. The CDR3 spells CASIGMTPVNEKLFF. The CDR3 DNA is TGTGCCAGCATTGGCATGACACCGGTGAATGAAAAACTGTTTTTT.

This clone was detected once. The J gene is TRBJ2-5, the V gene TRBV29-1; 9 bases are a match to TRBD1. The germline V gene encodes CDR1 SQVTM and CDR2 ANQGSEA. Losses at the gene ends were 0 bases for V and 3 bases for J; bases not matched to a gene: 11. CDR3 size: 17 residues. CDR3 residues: CSVEDRETRDREETQYF. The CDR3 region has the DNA TGCAGCGTTGAAGATCGGGAGACCCGGGACAGGGAAGAGACCCAGTACTTC. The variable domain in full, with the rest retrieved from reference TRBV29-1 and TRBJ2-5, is SAVISQKPSRDICQRGTSLTIQCQVDSQVTMMFWYRQQPGQSLTLIATANQGSEATYESGFVIDKFPISRPNLTFSTLTVSNMSPEDSSIYLCSVEDRETRDREETQYFGPGTRLLVL.

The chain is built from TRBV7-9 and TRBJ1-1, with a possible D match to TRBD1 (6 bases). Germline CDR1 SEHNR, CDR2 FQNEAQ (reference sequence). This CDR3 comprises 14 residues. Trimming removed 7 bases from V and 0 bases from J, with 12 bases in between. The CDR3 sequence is CASTRTELNTEAFF. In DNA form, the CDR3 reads TGTGCCAGCACCAGGACAGAGTTGAACACTGAAGCTTTCTTT.

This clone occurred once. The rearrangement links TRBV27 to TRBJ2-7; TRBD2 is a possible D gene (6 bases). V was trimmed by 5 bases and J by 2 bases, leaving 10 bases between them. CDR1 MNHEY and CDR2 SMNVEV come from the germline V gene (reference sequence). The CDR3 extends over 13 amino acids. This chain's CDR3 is CASSLTGAYEQYF. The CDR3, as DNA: TGTGCCAGCAGTCTCACGGGAGCCTACGAGCAGTACTTC.

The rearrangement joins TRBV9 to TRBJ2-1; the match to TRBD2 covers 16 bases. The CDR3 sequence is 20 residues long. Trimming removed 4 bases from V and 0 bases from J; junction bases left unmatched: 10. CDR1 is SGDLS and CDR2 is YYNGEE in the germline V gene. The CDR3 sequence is CASSPQSGTSGRGSYNEQFF. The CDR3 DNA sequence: TGTGCCAGCAGCCCTCAATCCGGGACTAGCGGGAGGGGCTCCTACAATGAGCAGTTCTTC.

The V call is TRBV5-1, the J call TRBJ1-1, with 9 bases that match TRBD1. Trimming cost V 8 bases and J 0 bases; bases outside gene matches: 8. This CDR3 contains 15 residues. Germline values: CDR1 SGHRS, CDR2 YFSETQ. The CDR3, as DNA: TGCGCCAGTCAACAGGGGGCGTCCATGAACACTGAAGCTTTCTTT. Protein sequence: CASQQGASMNTEAFF.

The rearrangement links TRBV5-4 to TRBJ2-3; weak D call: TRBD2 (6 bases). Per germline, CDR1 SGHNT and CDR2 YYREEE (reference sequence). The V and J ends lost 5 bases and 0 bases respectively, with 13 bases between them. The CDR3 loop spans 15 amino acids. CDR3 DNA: TGTGCCAGCAGTTTCGGGGGTGATAGCACAGATACGCAGTATTTT. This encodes CASSFGGDSTDTQYF. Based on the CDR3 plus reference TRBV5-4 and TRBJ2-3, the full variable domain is ETGVTQSPTHLIKTRGQQVTLRCSSQSGHNTVSWYQQALGQGPQFIFQYYREEENGRGNFPPRFSGLQFPNYSSELNVNALELDDSALYLCASSFGGDSTDTQYFGPGTRLTVL.

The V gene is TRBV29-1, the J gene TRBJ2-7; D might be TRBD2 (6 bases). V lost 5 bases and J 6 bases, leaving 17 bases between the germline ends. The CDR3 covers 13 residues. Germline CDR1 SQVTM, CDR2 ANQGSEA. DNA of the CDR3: TGCAGCGTTTGGGAGGCTCCGGGGAGCGAGCAGTACTTC. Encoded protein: CSVWEAPGSEQYF.

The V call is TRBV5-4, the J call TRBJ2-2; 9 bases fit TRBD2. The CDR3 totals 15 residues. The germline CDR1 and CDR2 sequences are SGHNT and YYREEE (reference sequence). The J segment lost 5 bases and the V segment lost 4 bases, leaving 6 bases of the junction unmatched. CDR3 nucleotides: TGTGCCAGCAGCCGTCTAGCGGGGCTAACCGGGGAGCTGTTTTTT. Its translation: CASSRLAGLTGELFF.

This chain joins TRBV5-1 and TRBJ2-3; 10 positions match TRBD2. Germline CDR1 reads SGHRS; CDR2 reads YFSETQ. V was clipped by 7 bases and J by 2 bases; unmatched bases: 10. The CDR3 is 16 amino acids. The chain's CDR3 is CASGRASGSPTDTQYF. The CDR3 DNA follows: TGCGCCAGCGGGAGGGCTAGCGGGAGCCCCACAGATACGCAGTATTTT.